The T cell receptor beta chain under discussion was sequenced for a study of response to subunit inactivated influenza vaccine. A single record per CDR3 protein comes from TCRdb applying MiXCR to the RT-PCR reads. The sample has more than 700,000 distinct CDR3 sequences; less than 25% are singletons. Whole-study findings and limits: After each seasonal influenza vaccination, few new T cells are recruited, the authors suggested.

The CDR3 has 14 amino acids. Germline V CDR1 and CDR2: SNHLY, FYNNEI. The V end lost 2 bases, the J end lost 0 bases, and 8 bases lay between the germline ends. Details on this clonotype: Its antigen remains unidentified.

This TCR came from a man aged 45-60 years who received an inactivated influenza vaccine. The chain combines TRBV2 with TRBJ2-7, with D possibly TRBD1 on 5 matching bases. Here the sequenced sample was PBMCs from blood, taken around 5 days after vaccination. CDR3 bases: TGTGCCAGCAGTGAAAAGGGGTTCTCCTACGAGCAGTACTTC. This codes for CASSEKGFSYEQYF.